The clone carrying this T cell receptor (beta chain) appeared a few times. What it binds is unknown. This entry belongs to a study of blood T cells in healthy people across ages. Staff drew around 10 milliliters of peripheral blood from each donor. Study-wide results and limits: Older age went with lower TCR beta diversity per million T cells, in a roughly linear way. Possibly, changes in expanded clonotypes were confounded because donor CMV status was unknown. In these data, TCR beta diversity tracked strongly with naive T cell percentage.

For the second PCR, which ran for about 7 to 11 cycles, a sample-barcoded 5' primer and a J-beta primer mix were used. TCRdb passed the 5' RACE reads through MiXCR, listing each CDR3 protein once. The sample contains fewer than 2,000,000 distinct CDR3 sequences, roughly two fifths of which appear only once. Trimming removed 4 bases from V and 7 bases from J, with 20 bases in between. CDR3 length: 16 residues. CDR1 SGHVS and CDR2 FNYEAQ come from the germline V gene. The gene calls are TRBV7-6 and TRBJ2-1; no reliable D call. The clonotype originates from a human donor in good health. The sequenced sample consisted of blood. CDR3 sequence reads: CASSSPNGPGENEQFF. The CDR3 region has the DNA TGTGCCAGCAGCTCACCGAATGGGCCAGGTGAAAATGAGCAGTTCTTC.